The TCR beta chain under discussion was sequenced for a study of T cells in Graves' hyperthyroidism and ophthalmopathy. Background on the study: The authors collected peripheral blood at initial diagnosis, before any treatment. Study-level points and caveats: Model predictions of ophthalmopathy came a median approximately seven months before onset. Most expanded thyroid clonotypes above 0.001 recurred in blood.

It was RNA transcripts that yielded the amplified TCR beta CDR3 regions. Carried out on the TCR CDR3, a first-round RT-PCR used the HTBI primer set. TCRdb processed the multiplex PCR reads anew with MiXCR; each CDR3 protein has one entry. This table holds around 520,000 distinct CDR3 sequences, approximately 15% found once. This clonotype has a handful of counts. Antigen: not known. Mismatch with germline at one junction end may stem from a read error. The CDR3 totals 13 residues. The sequenced sample was blood. The receptor's source is a woman aged 18-35 years with Graves' hyperthyroidism. The chain is built from TRBV12-3 or TRBV12-4 and TRBJ2-1; possibly TRBD2 for D (6 bases). The CDR3: CVSSTRDSNEQFF. In nucleotides, the CDR3 is TGTGTCAGCAGTACCCGGGACTCCAATGAGCAGTTCTTC.